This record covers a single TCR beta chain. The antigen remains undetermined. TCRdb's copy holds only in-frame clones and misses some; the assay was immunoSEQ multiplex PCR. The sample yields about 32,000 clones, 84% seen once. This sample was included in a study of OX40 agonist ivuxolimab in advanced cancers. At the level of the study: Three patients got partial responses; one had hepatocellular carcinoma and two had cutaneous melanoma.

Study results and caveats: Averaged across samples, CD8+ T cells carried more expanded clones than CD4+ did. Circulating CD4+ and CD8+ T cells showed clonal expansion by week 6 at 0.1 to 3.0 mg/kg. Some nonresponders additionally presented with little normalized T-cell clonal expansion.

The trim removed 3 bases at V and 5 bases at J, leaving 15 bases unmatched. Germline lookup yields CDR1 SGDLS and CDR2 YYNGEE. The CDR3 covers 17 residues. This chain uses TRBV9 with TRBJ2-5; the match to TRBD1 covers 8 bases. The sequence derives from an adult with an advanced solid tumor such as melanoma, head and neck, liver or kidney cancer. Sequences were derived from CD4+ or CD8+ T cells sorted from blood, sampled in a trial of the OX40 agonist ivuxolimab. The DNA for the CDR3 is TGTGCCAGCAGCGCCCCCTCTGACAGGGGTATAGGGGAGACCCAGTACTTC. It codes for CASSAPSDRGIGETQYF.